A single sample is the source of the 12 T cell receptor beta chains below, sequenced in a study of blood T cell repertoires in COVID-19. Sequencing was performed with immunoSEQ multiplex PCR; in TCRdb, only in-frame clones are kept and a portion is missing. The sample includes 35,000 to 50,000 clones, about 90% of them seen just once. Sequences were obtained from peripheral blood. These receptors all come from a man in his fifties with active COVID-19.

The genes are TRBV3-1 (or the pseudogene TRBV3-2) and TRBJ1-1; D ambiguous. With 0 bases removed from V and 6 bases from J, the gap between germline ends came to 11 bases. Per germline, CDR1 LGHDT and CDR2 YNNKEL (reference sequence). The CDR3 runs 14 residues. As DNA, the CDR3 is TGTGCCAGCAGCCAAGATAGGAGGGTGGCTGAAGCTTTCTTT. Translated, it gives CASSQDRRVAEAFF.

The CDR3 bases are TGTGCCAGCAGCTCTTTTTGGGGGGGGACCGGGGAGCTGTTTTTT. Its translation is CASSSFWGGTGELFF. The V gene is TRBV28, the J gene TRBJ2-2; TRBD2 matches at 7 bases. The CDR3 runs to 15 residues. Trimming took 6 bases from V and 5 from J; bases not matched to a gene: 9. Germline V lookup: CDR1 MDHEN, CDR2 SYDVKM. Complete variable domain (other parts from reference TRBV28 and TRBJ2-2): DVKVTQSSRYLVKRTGEKVFLECVQDMDHENMFWYRQDPGLGLRLIYFSYDVKMKEKGDIPEGYSVSREKKERFSLILESASTNQTSMYLCASSSFWGGTGELFFGEGSRLTVL.

This sequence joins TRBV30 and TRBJ2-5; 7 bases map to TRBD1. The germline V gene has CDR1 GTSNPN and CDR2 SVGIG (reference sequence). The CDR3 runs to 12 residues. Germline trimming cut 2 bases from V and 5 bases from J; bases unmatched to any gene: 2. CDR3 sequence: CAWSNRGETQYF. In DNA, the CDR3 is TGTGCCTGGAGTAACAGGGGCGAGACCCAGTACTTC.

The chain couples TRBV5-1 to TRBJ2-1; TRBD1 matches 7 bases. J lost 12 bases, V lost 1 base, and 19 bases had no gene match. This CDR3 is 17 amino acids long. In germline, CDR1 is SGHRS, CDR2 YFSETQ. The CDR3, as DNA: TGCGCCAGCAGCTTGCACTGGGACAGCTACACGCAAGGGGGGCAGTTCTTC. Translation: CASSLHWDSYTQGGQFF. Looking up the rest from reference TRBV5-1 and TRBJ2-1 gives the full variable domain: KAGVTQTPRYLIKTRGQQVTLSCSPISGHRSVSWYQQTPGQGLQFLFEYFSETQRNKGNFPGRFSGRQFSNSRSEMNVSTLELGDSALYLCASSLHWDSYTQGGQFFGPGTRLTVL.

This chain joins TRBV6-5 and TRBJ1-5, with 7 bases fitting TRBD1. This CDR3 spans 13 amino acids. Per the germline V gene, CDR1 is MNHEY and CDR2 is SVGAGI. The trim removed 7 bases at V and 5 bases at J, leaving 5 bases unmatched. The chain's CDR3 is CASNRDRDQPQHF. In DNA form, the CDR3 reads TGTGCCAGCAACCGGGACAGAGATCAGCCCCAGCATTTT.

This rearrangement joins TRBV9 to TRBJ2-1; 13 bases align to TRBD2. Trimming at V came to 2 bases and at J to 5 bases, leaving 4 bases not matched to a gene. Germline V gives CDR1 SGDLS, CDR2 YYNGEE. This CDR3 is 16 amino acids long. The CDR3 reads CASSVAGTSGNNEQFF. The CDR3 nucleotides read TGTGCCAGCAGCGTCGCCGGGACTAGCGGGAACAATGAGCAGTTCTTC.

The chain carries TRBV7-6 and TRBJ2-7; perhaps TRBD2 as D (5 bases). V was cut by 3 bases and J by 3 bases, with 15 bases left in between. Per germline, CDR1 SGHVS and CDR2 FNYEAQ. The CDR3 sequence is 15 residues long. The CDR3, as DNA: TGTGCCAGCAGCTTCTTGTCAGCCGGGATCTACGAGCAGTACTTC. This codes for CASSFLSAGIYEQYF.

The V call is TRBV5-4, the J call TRBJ2-7; weak D call: TRBD1 (6 bases). V lost 2 bases, J lost 1 base, and 7 bases lay in between. CDR3 length: 13 residues. Germline assignment: CDR1 SGHNT and CDR2 YYREEE (reference sequence). The CDR3 is CASSLRGSYEQYF. CDR3 DNA sequence: TGTGCCAGCAGCTTAAGGGGGTCCTACGAGCAGTACTTC. The whole variable domain, remainder taken from reference TRBV5-4 and TRBJ2-7, is ETGVTQSPTHLIKTRGQQVTLRCSSQSGHNTVSWYQQALGQGPQFIFQYYREEENGRGNFPPRFSGLQFPNYSSELNVNALELDDSALYLCASSLRGSYEQYFGPGTRLTVT.

The CDR3 DNA reads TGTGCCAGCAGCTTAGGCACCAACTACTACAATGAGCAGTTCTTC. It encodes CASSLGTNYYNEQFF. The genes are TRBV5-8 and TRBJ2-1; D gene uncertain. Germline CDR1 and CDR2: SGHTS and YDEGEE. Trimming took 2 bases from V and 3 from J, leaving 12 bases between them. The CDR3 extends over 15 amino acids.

V is TRBV6-7 and J is TRBJ1-4, with D unclear. TRBV6-7 is noted as an ORF with a role that remains uncertain. This CDR3 is 17 amino acids long. V lost 0 bases and J 5 bases, leaving 16 bases between the germline ends. The CDR3 loop is CASSYSTAGGNNEKLFF. Here the CDR3 DNA reads TGTGCCAGCAGTTACTCGACGGCTGGAGGGAACAATGAAAAACTGTTTTTT.

The chain has TRBV6-4 and TRBJ1-1, with TRBD1 identical over 7 bases. Unmatched junction bases numbered 8, after V lost 5 bases and J lost 2 bases. CDR1 and CDR2 (germline): MRHNA, SNTAGT. CDR3 length: 15 residues. The CDR3 protein is CASSPGTARNTEAFF. In nucleotides, the CDR3 is TGTGCCAGCAGTCCGGGGACAGCAAGAAACACTGAAGCTTTCTTT.

The chain employs TRBV12-3 or TRBV12-4 and TRBJ1-2; D remains ambiguous. V dropped 6 bases and J dropped 9 bases, with 17 bases sitting between them. The CDR3 has 13 amino acids. The CDR3 loop is CASSSLAGGRYTF. CDR3 bases: TGTGCCAGCAGCAGTCTTGCGGGTGGTCGCTACACCTTC.